One and the same sample provided the 20 T cell receptor beta chains below, sequenced in a study of CXCR3-negative and CXCR3-positive naive CD8 T cells. Notes on the study in general: Compared with CXCR3-negative naive cells, CXCR3-positive naive cells showed more hydrophobic TRB CDR3s.

Antigens of these TCRs are unknown. UMI labels and 5' RACE were used to prepare the TRB cDNA libraries. Using the 5' RACE reads, TCRdb records one entry per CDR3 protein without DNA. The specimen's table records tens of thousands of distinct CDR3 sequences. The sequencing input was naive CXCR3+ CD8+ T cells from blood. Subset reported: CD45RO-CCR7+CD27+CD95- naive CD8+ T cells expressing CXCR3 (TNR3+). Source of these receptors: a human donor in good health. Some clones in this sample may be carry-over from other donors' samples.

The genes are TRBV7-8 and TRBJ2-7; TCRdb indicates TRBD2, and absent DNA this call remains unverified. There are 13 residues in the CDR3. Germline values: CDR1 SGHVS, CDR2 FQNEAQ. The CDR3 sequence is CASSWDSAYEQYF. Full variable domain (missing parts from reference TRBV7-8 and TRBJ2-7): GAGVSQSPRYKVAKRGQDVALRCDPISGHVSLFWYQQALGQGPEFLTYFQNEAQLDKSGLPSDRFFAERPEGSVSTLKIQRTQQEDSAVYLCASSWDSAYEQYFGPGTRLTVT.

This rearrangement joins TRBV28 to TRBJ2-7; TCRdb lists TRBD1, though no DNA is available to test this call. The V gene's germline CDR1 is MDHEN and CDR2 SYDVKM. CDR3 length: 15 amino acids. CDR3 residues: CASSFFLRGMYEQYF.

The chain joins TRBV7-9 to TRBJ2-2; TCRdb names TRBD1, which stays unverified in the absence of DNA. This CDR3 has 17 residues. CDR1 SEHNR and CDR2 FQNEAQ come from the germline V gene (reference sequence). CDR3 sequence reads: CASSSITGQGAAGELFF.

The chain has TRBV25-1 and TRBJ2-7. CDR1 and CDR2 from the germline V gene are MGHDK and SYGVNS. This CDR3 contains 12 residues. The CDR3 reads CASSLGVYEQYF.

This chain links TRBV6-2 or TRBV6-3 with TRBJ2-7. CDR1 and CDR2 (germline): MNHEY, SVGEGT. CDR3 length equals 12 residues. The CDR3 spells CASSVSLAEQYF.

The V call is TRBV5-1, the J call TRBJ2-3. This CDR3 spans 14 amino acids. Germline V lookup: CDR1 SGHRS, CDR2 YFSETQ. CDR3 loop: CASSLGTGTDTQYF.

The gene calls are TRBV6-4 and TRBJ2-5; TCRdb outputs TRBD2, but without DNA this stays unchecked. Germline CDR1 and CDR2: MRHNA and SNTAGT. The CDR3 extends over 19 amino acids. The chain's CDR3 is CASSGPKPGLADLQETQYF.

The chain recombines TRBV11-2 with TRBJ2-2; lacking DNA, the TRBD1 call made by TCRdb goes unchecked. The CDR3 contains 11 residues. The germline V gene encodes CDR1 SGHAT and CDR2 FQNNGV. Here the CDR3 reads CASTPGGELFF.

The CDR3 is CASSLAYTSEAFF. This chain joins TRBV27 and TRBJ1-1. Germline V gene data show CDR1 as MNHEY and CDR2 as SMNVEV (reference sequence). The CDR3 consists of 13 residues.

This chain's CDR3 is CSARDRGRHGELFF. The rearrangement joins TRBV20-1 to TRBJ2-2; TCRdb selects TRBD1, and the lack of DNA leaves this call unchecked. Germline CDR1 is DFQATT and CDR2 is SNEGSKA (reference sequence). This CDR3 comprises 14 residues.

This sequence joins TRBV28 and TRBJ2-7; TCRdb gives TRBD2 as the D gene, but with no DNA this cannot be confirmed. The CDR3 runs to 14 residues. Germline assignment: CDR1 MDHEN and CDR2 SYDVKM. The CDR3 is CASLPEGHSYEQYF.

This chain joins TRBV25-1 and TRBJ2-7; the D call of TRBD1 rests on TCRdb alone, since no DNA is present to check it. Per the germline V gene, CDR1 is MGHDK and CDR2 is SYGVNS. The CDR3 consists of 17 residues. CDR3: CASSEYIPRQRGYEQYF.

The rearrangement links TRBV5-1 to TRBJ2-5. The germline V gene encodes CDR1 SGHRS and CDR2 YFSETQ. The CDR3 has 12 amino acids. This CDR3 reads CASSLSGETQYF.

The chain employs TRBV5-6 and TRBJ2-3; the TCRdb call, TRBD2, lacks DNA for checking. The CDR3 contains 15 residues. The germline gives CDR1 SGHDT, CDR2 YYEEEE. CDR3 protein: CASSLRAASTDTQYF.

The chain couples TRBV28 to TRBJ2-1; the D call of TRBD2 rests on TCRdb alone, since no DNA is present to check it. Germline V gene sequence: CDR1 MDHEN, CDR2 SYDVKM. There are 16 residues in the CDR3. The chain's CDR3 is CASSMITTSGYNEQFF.

This chain connects TRBV29-1 to TRBJ2-5. The length of the CDR3 is 14 residues. Germline V gene lookup returns CDR1 SQVTM and CDR2 ANQGSEA. The CDR3 here is CSVDLGLVQETQYF.

The CDR3 reads CASSFGSGNTEAFF. J is TRBJ1-1 and V is TRBV27; with no DNA, the TCRdb D assignment of TRBD1 cannot be verified. This CDR3 is built from 14 residues. CDR1 is MNHEY and CDR2 is SMNVEV in the germline V gene (reference sequence).

This chain uses TRBV5-1 with TRBJ2-3; checking the TCRdb D call of TRBD2 is not possible without DNA. The germline V gene encodes CDR1 SGHRS and CDR2 YFSETQ. This CDR3 region has 18 residues. The CDR3 sequence is CASSFNLNSGDPTDTQYF.

J is TRBJ2-1 and V is TRBV5-1; TCRdb indicates TRBD1, and absent DNA this call remains unverified. Germline lookup yields CDR1 SGHRS and CDR2 YFSETQ. The CDR3 extends over 16 amino acids. This chain's CDR3 is CASSLRGDSRRNEQFF. Drawing the rest from reference TRBV5-1 and TRBJ2-1, the complete variable domain is KAGVTQTPRYLIKTRGQQVTLSCSPISGHRSVSWYQQTPGQGLQFLFEYFSETQRNKGNFPGRFSGRQFSNSRSEMNVSTLELGDSALYLCASSLRGDSRRNEQFFGPGTRLTVL.

The chain carries TRBV2 and TRBJ1-1; as DNA is missing, the TRBD1 call by TCRdb cannot be tested. In germline, CDR1 is SNHLY, CDR2 FYNNEI. The CDR3 contains 14 residues. CDR3 sequence: CARDYFEGANEAFF. Complete variable domain (other parts from reference TRBV2 and TRBJ1-1): EPEVTQTPSHQVTQMGQEVILRCVPISNHLYFYWYRQILGQKVEFLVSFYNNEISEKSEIFDDQFSVERPDGSNFTLKIRSTKLEDSAMYFCARDYFEGANEAFFGQGTRLTVV.